This paragraph reports one T cell receptor beta chain. Its antigen remains unknown. This CDR3 has 14 amino acids. Germline values: CDR1 SNHLY, CDR2 FYNNEI. Trimming took 4 bases from V and 0 from J, leaving 10 bases between them. This entry comes from a study of cytomegalovirus exposure and HLA in healthy donors. Primers included in the PCR were 60 Vbeta and 13 Jbeta primers. Data came from immunoSEQ multiplex PCR; TCRdb stores just in-frame clones and leaves some out. The sample lists about 260,000 clones; under 80% were seen once. Overall study findings and caveats: Earlier analysis found most TCR beta V segments productive about 87% or about 30% of the time. There were 150 to 200 TCR beta chains listed as cytomegalovirus-associated. Later work found most CMV-associated TCR beta chains apparently HLA-restricted. Rare TCR sequences dominated, though some public TCRs recurred in many donors.

The gene calls are TRBV2 and TRBJ2-7; TRBD2 is a possible D gene (5 bases). The receptor's source is a female donor in good health and CMV-seronegative. Material for sequencing was PBMCs. The CDR3 region is CASSVQRNSYEQYF. CDR3 sequence (DNA): TGTGCCAGCAGTGTCCAGCGGAACTCCTACGAGCAGTACTTC.